The TCR beta chain under discussion was sequenced for a study of T-cell reconstitution after alpha-beta-depleted transplantation in children. Unique molecular identifiers tagged the TCRbeta library. TCRdb processed the PCR reads anew with MiXCR; each CDR3 protein has one entry. The repertoire holds approximately 630,000 distinct CDR3 sequences, with around 13% as singletons. Germline V gene data show CDR1 as MDHEN and CDR2 as SYDVKM. The CDR3 has 18 residues. After removal of 3 bases from V and 4 bases from J, the junction contained 14 bases not matched to a gene. The clonotype was recovered from a girl aged 2 to 9 with congenital amegakaryocytic thrombocytopenia, due to receive a stem cell transplant. The sequencing here drew on PBMCs, taken before TCRalphabeta/CD19-depleted stem cell transplant. The chain uses TRBV28 and TRBJ2-3; TRBD2 aligns across 9 bases. The CDR3 DNA is TGTGCCAGCAGTTTTGGAGGGCCGGTAGGGACTAGCCCAGATACGCAGTATTTT. Protein product: CASSFGGPVGTSPDTQYF.